This paragraph reports one T cell receptor (beta chain). Its cognate antigen is unknown. This entry is derived from a study of cytomegalovirus exposure and HLA in healthy donors. The data were produced by immunoSEQ multiplex PCR, yet TCRdb's version contains in-frame clones alone and is incomplete. Among 200,000 to 250,000 clones listed, about 87% were seen once. Germline V gene sequence: CDR1 SGHTA, CDR2 FQGNSA. V gave up 5 bases and J gave up 0 bases; unmatched junction bases: 7. The CDR3 sequence is 16 residues long. It was the approximately 130-subject validation cohort, separate from the roughly 700-subject first cohort, to which the donors belonged. Study results and caveats: First-cohort TCR clusters were later found to tend to co-occur in the approximately 120 validation repertoires.

The receptor comes from a man aged 18 to 30 in good health and CMV-seronegative. This rearrangement joins TRBV7-2 to TRBJ2-1, with TRBD1 matching over 7 bases. Sequenced input: PBMCs. Here the CDR3 DNA reads TGTGCCAGCAGCGCTATAGGGGGCAGCTCCTACAATGAGCAGTTCTTC. Translation: CASSAIGGSSYNEQFF.